Listed below are T cell receptor beta chains from one sample, sequenced in a study of OX40 agonist ivuxolimab in advanced cancers. Generated by immunoSEQ multiplex PCR, the TCRdb table keeps only in-frame clones and is missing some. The table has 30,000 to 45,000 clones, around 90% seen once. The specimen was CD4+ or CD8+ T cells sorted from blood, collected in a trial of the OX40 agonist ivuxolimab. These receptors were obtained from an adult with an advanced solid tumor such as melanoma, head and neck, liver or kidney cancer. Both conserved end residues are part of each CDR3. A D gene is named only where the DNA matches it firmly. Not every row has a clone size; where given, it reads once, few, many or a size class.

D gene: NA
clone size: NA
V gene: TRBV6-5
J gene: TRBJ2-3
CDR3 length: 14
CDR3 DNA: TGTGCCAGCAGTTACGTACAGGCAAAGTATACGCAGTATTTT
CDR3 protein: CASSYVQAKYTQYF

D gene: NA
clone size: NA
V gene: TRBV28
J gene: TRBJ2-1
CDR3 length: 14
CDR3 DNA: TGTGCCAGCAGTTTTGGGGCTAGCTCAGGGGAGCAGTTCTTC
CDR3 protein: CASSFGASSGEQFF

D gene: NA
clone size: few
V gene: TRBV7-9
J gene: TRBJ1-2
CDR3 length: 13
CDR3 DNA: TGTGCCAGCAGCTTATTTTCTGATTATGGCTACACCTTC
CDR3 protein: CASSLFSDYGYTF

D gene: TRBD2
clone size: medium-sized
V gene: TRBV18
J gene: TRBJ2-7
CDR3 length: 21
CDR3 DNA: TGTGCCAGCTCACCAGGCGTGGTCGGACTAGCGGGACTCCCTCCGTGGTACGAGCAGTACTTC
CDR3 protein: CASSPGVVGLAGLPPWYEQYF

D gene: TRBD2
clone size: NA
V gene: TRBV16
J gene: TRBJ2-1
CDR3 length: 18
CDR3 DNA: TGTGCCAGCAGCCAATCGTCGGGACTAGCGGGACCCTACAATGAGCAGTTCTTC
CDR3 protein: CASSQSSGLAGPYNEQFF

D gene: TRBD1
clone size: NA
V gene: TRBV4-2
J gene: TRBJ2-1
CDR3 length: 13
CDR3 DNA: TGTGCCAGCAGCCCACCGACAGGGAATGAGCAGTTCTTC
CDR3 protein: CASSPPTGNEQFF

D gene: NA
clone size: once
V gene: TRBV7-8
J gene: TRBJ2-3
CDR3 length: 17
CDR3 DNA: TGTGCCAGCAGCCCGGTCTCGGTCTCGACATTAACAGATACGCAGTATTTT
CDR3 protein: CASSPVSVSTLTDTQYF

D gene: NA
clone size: NA
V gene: TRBV4-3
J gene: TRBJ2-1
CDR3 length: 19
CDR3 DNA: TGCGCCAGCAGCCAAGGTATCCTGGCTAGCGACAGCTCCTACAATGAGCAGTTCTTC
CDR3 protein: CASSQGILASDSSYNEQFF

D gene: NA
clone size: NA
V gene: TRBV28
J gene: TRBJ1-5
CDR3 length: 15
CDR3 DNA: TGTGCCAGCAACCTTGTCCAGAATAGCAATCAGCCCCAGCATTTT
CDR3 protein: CASNLVQNSNQPQHF

D gene: NA
clone size: NA
V gene: TRBV28
J gene: TRBJ1-1
CDR3 length: 15
CDR3 DNA: TGTGCCAGCAGTCGACCCCCTTGGAAACGCACTGAAGCTTTCTTT
CDR3 protein: CASSRPPWKRTEAFF

D gene: TRBD2
clone size: NA
V gene: TRBV27
J gene: TRBJ2-5
CDR3 length: 15
CDR3 DNA: TGTGCCAGCAGTTTATTGAGCGGGAGTCGAGAGACCCAGTACTTC
CDR3 protein: CASSLLSGSRETQYF

D gene: TRBD2
clone size: NA
V gene: TRBV19
J gene: TRBJ2-5
CDR3 length: 18
CDR3 DNA: TGTGCCAGTAGCCAGACCCCCCCAACTAGCGGGATCCAAGAGACCCAGTACTTC
CDR3 protein: CASSQTPPTSGIQETQYF

D gene: NA
clone size: NA
V gene: TRBV7-2
J gene: TRBJ2-2
CDR3 length: 17
CDR3 DNA: TGTGCCAGCAGCTCCCTCGGGACTCCCCGCGAACACCGGGGAGCTGTTTTT
CDR3 protein: CASSSLGTPREHRGAVF

D gene: TRBD1
clone size: NA
V gene: TRBV9
J gene: TRBJ2-7
CDR3 length: 15
CDR3 DNA: TGTGCCAGCAGCGTCGGGGGGACAGGGTCGGGCGAGCAGTACTTC
CDR3 protein: CASSVGGTGSGEQYF

D gene: NA
clone size: NA
V gene: TRBV23-1
J gene: TRBJ2-5
CDR3 length: 14
CDR3 DNA: TGCGCCAGCCCCCAAAGGGGTTCCCAGGAGACCCAGTACTTC
CDR3 protein: CASPQRGSQETQYF

D gene: NA
clone size: NA
V gene: TRBV28
J gene: TRBJ1-1
CDR3 length: 14
CDR3 DNA: TGTGCCAGCAGTCACGAGTCAGGGAACACTGAAGCTTTCTTT
CDR3 protein: CASSHESGNTEAFF

D gene: NA
clone size: once
V gene: TRBV25-1
J gene: TRBJ2-3
CDR3 length: 16
CDR3 DNA: TGTGCCAGCACTTCGGGGGGGACAGGGTTAGCAGATACGCAGTATTTT
CDR3 protein: CASTSGGTGLADTQYF

D gene: NA
clone size: NA
V gene: TRBV2
J gene: TRBJ1-1
CDR3 length: 16
CDR3 DNA: TGTGCCAGCAGCGTACTAGTGCGGGGCATGAACACTGAAGCTTTCTTT
CDR3 protein: CASSVLVRGMNTEAFF

D gene: NA
clone size: NA
V gene: TRBV5-6
J gene: TRBJ2-7
CDR3 length: 14
CDR3 DNA: TGTGCCAGCAGCCCCTTTGGGGGAGGATACGAGCAGTACTTC
CDR3 protein: CASSPFGGGYEQYF

D gene: NA
clone size: NA
V gene: TRBV7-9
J gene: TRBJ1-1
CDR3 length: 12
CDR3 DNA: TGTGCCAGCAGCCAGAACCGGGATGAAGCTTTCTTT
CDR3 protein: CASSQNRDEAFF

D gene: TRBD1
clone size: NA
V gene: TRBV7-3
J gene: TRBJ2-3
CDR3 length: 16
CDR3 DNA: TGTGCCAGCAGCGCCTATCTTGACAGGGCGATTGATACGCAGTATTTT
CDR3 protein: CASSAYLDRAIDTQYF

D gene: NA
clone size: NA
V gene: TRBV29-1
J gene: TRBJ2-1
CDR3 length: 10
CDR3 DNA: TGCAGCGTTGTAGTGACTGAGCAGTTCTTC
CDR3 protein: CSVVVTEQFF